Below, one T cell receptor beta chain is given with its context. PCR was performed using 60 Vbeta and 13 Jbeta primers. Clones were read by immunoSEQ multiplex PCR, and TCRdb kept only the in-frame ones, dropping some. The sample carries around 150,000 clones, around 72% recorded once. This sample was included in a study of cytomegalovirus exposure and HLA in healthy donors. This TCR was recovered from a man aged 45-65 years in good health and CMV-seronegative. The sequencing sample was made of PBMCs.

The CDR3: CASSDSLLNTEAFF. The CDR3 DNA is TGTGCCAGCAGCGACAGTTTATTGAACACTGAAGCTTTCTTT. The genes are TRBV7-2 and TRBJ1-1; D perhaps matches TRBD1 (5 bases). Trimming left V 5 bases short and J 0 bases short, with 10 bases between. Per germline, CDR1 SGHTA and CDR2 FQGNSA. The CDR3 is 14 residues long.